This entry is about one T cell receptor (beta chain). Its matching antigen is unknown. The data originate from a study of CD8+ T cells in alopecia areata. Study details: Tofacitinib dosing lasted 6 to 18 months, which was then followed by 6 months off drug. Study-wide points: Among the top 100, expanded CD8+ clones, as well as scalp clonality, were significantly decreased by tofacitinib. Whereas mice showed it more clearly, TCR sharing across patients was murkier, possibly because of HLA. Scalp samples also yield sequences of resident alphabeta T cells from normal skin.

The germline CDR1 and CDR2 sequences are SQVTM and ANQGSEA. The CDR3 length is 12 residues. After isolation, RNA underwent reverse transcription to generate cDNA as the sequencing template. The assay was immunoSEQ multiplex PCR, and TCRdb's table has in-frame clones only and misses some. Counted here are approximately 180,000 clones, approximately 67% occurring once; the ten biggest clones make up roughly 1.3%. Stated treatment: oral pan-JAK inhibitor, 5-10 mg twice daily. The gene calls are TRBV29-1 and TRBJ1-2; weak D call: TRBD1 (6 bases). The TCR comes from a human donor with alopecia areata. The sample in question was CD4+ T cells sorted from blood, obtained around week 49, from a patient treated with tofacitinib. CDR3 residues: CTISQGSYGYTF. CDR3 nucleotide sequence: TGCACCATCTCCCAGGGGTCCTATGGCTACACCTTC.